The 31 T cell receptor beta chains listed next were all sequenced from one sample in a study of T cell responses to AZD1222 COVID-19 vaccine. Data came from immunoSEQ multiplex PCR; TCRdb stores just in-frame clones and leaves some out. The sample lists about 150,000 clones; more than 75% were seen once. The sequencing here drew on peripheral blood, taken on day 0 of AZD1222 vaccination. Receptor source: an adult in good health.

This clone appeared a few times. This chain uses TRBV13 with TRBJ1-1; tentatively, D is TRBD1 (5 bases). Germline loops: CDR1 PRHDT, CDR2 FYEKMQ (reference sequence). The CDR3 has 15 residues. Trimming took off 1 base at V and 0 bases at J, with 9 bases between the two ends. Here the CDR3 reads CASSLDRTLNTEAFF. The CDR3 DNA is TGTGCCAGCAGCTTAGACAGGACATTGAACACTGAAGCTTTCTTT.

In its sample, this clone was seen once. The chain carries TRBV10-3 and TRBJ2-3; D possibly corresponds to TRBD2 (5 bases). V lost 10 bases to trimming and J lost 1 base, with 15 bases between them. This CDR3 has 14 residues. Per germline, CDR1 ENHRY and CDR2 SYGVKD. DNA of the CDR3: TGTGCCACCGAAAGGGCGGGCCGCACAGATACGCAGTATTTT. Amino acids: CATERAGRTDTQYF.

The J gene is TRBJ1-3, the V gene TRBV7-2; unclear D gene. CDR3 length: 17 amino acids. Germline CDR1 and CDR2: SGHTA and FQGNSA. The V and J ends lost 2 bases and 0 bases respectively, with 14 bases between them. CDR3 nucleotides: TGTGCCAGCAGCTTACGCACCACCGTGGGCTCTGGAAACACCATATATTTT. This codes for CASSLRTTVGSGNTIYF.

The V gene is TRBV2, the J gene TRBJ1-6; 7 bases line up with TRBD1. V lost 7 bases and J lost 7; bases outside the gene matches: 10. Germline lookup yields CDR1 SNHLY and CDR2 FYNNEI. This CDR3 is built from 15 residues. The CDR3 nucleotides read TGTGCCAGCACCCCTTCGACAGGGAGGAATTCACCCCTCCACTTT. Encoded protein: CASTPSTGRNSPLHF.

J is TRBJ1-4 and V is TRBV28; 7 positions match TRBD1. CDR1 and CDR2 (germline): MDHEN, SYDVKM. The CDR3 has 12 amino acids. V shed 6 bases, J shed 10 bases, and the junction held 5 bases outside the gene matches. This CDR3 is CASSQTGRKLFF. In DNA, the CDR3 is TGTGCCAGCAGCCAGACAGGGAGAAAACTGTTTTTT.

This chain connects TRBV6-2 or TRBV6-3 to TRBJ1-5; 7 positions match TRBD1. This CDR3 comprises 16 residues. V shed 2 bases and J 2 bases; nucleotides not matched to a gene: 6. Per germline, CDR1 MNHEY and CDR2 SVGEGT. The chain's CDR3 is CASSYATGIGNQPQHF. The CDR3 DNA sequence: TGTGCCAGCAGTTACGCGACAGGGATCGGCAATCAGCCCCAGCATTTT.

The chain employs TRBV25-1 and TRBJ2-7, with 11 nucleotides matching TRBD2. The CDR3 totals 17 residues. Germline CDR1 is MGHDK and CDR2 is SYGVNS. The V and J ends lost 4 bases and 0 bases, in that order; junction bases with no gene match: 8. CDR3 in DNA: TGTGCCAGCAGTGGGGCTAGCGGGAGGCGGAGCTCCTACGAGCAGTACTTC. It encodes CASSGASGRRSSYEQYF.

This chain uses TRBV7-9 with TRBJ2-7; a possible D gene is TRBD1 (6 bases). CDR1 and CDR2 (germline): SEHNR, FQNEAQ (reference sequence). This CDR3 has 12 amino acids. The ends were cut back, 2 bases at V and 12 bases at J, with 14 bases in the middle. The CDR3 spells CASSLQGLDLYF. The CDR3 bases are TGTGCCAGCAGCTTACAGGGGTTAGATTTGTACTTC.

This chain uses TRBV6-5 with TRBJ1-1, with 10 bases aligning to TRBD1. From germline, CDR1 is MNHEY and CDR2 SVGAGI. The CDR3 loop spans 12 amino acids. V shed 2 bases, J shed 12 bases, and the junction held 3 bases outside the gene matches. The CDR3 coding sequence is TGTGCCAGCAGTTACGGGACAGGGGTTTCTTTCTTT. Amino acid sequence: CASSYGTGVSFF.

The rearrangement links TRBV4-1 to TRBJ1-2; D not certain. Germline V lookup: CDR1 MGHRA, CDR2 YSYEKL. The CDR3 has 14 residues. The V end lost 0 bases, the J end lost 1 base, and 6 bases lay between the germline ends. CDR3 region: CASSQDNGNYGYTF. The CDR3 DNA is TGCGCCAGCAGCCAAGATAACGGTAACTATGGCTACACCTTC.

This chain uses TRBV29-1 with TRBJ2-7; TRBD2 matches at 15 bases. V lost 5 bases to trimming and J lost 7 bases; unmatched junction nucleotides: 9. Per the germline V gene, CDR1 is SQVTM and CDR2 is ANQGSEA. There are 15 residues in the CDR3. The chain's CDR3 is CSVLGLAGGPPEQYF. CDR3 bases: TGCAGCGTTCTTGGACTAGCGGGAGGGCCCCCTGAGCAGTACTTC.

The V call is TRBV19, the J call TRBJ1-1; D possibly corresponds to TRBD1 (5 bases). Looked up from germline, CDR1 is LNHDA and CDR2 is SQIVND (reference sequence). The CDR3 totals 14 residues. Trimming removed 5 bases from V and 1 base from J, with 11 bases in between. In nucleotides, the CDR3 is TGTGCCAGTAGTCCCGGCGGGGGGAACACTGAAGCTTTCTTT. It codes for CASSPGGGNTEAFF.

This clone was recorded a few times. The chain links TRBV19 to TRBJ2-6; D ambiguous. CDR3 length: 14 residues. CDR1 is LNHDA and CDR2 is SQIVND in the germline V gene (reference sequence). V was clipped by 10 bases and J by 3 bases, with 13 bases between them. As DNA, the CDR3 is TGTGCCACCCAATCTGGCCTTGGGGCCAACGTCCTGACTTTC. Translated, it gives CATQSGLGANVLTF. The full variable domain, with the rest looked up from reference TRBV19 and TRBJ2-6, is DGGITQSPKYLFRKEGQNVTLSCEQNLNHDAMYWYRQDPGQGLRLIYYSQIVNDFQKGDIAEGYSVSREKKESFPLTVTSAQKNPTAFYLCATQSGLGANVLTFGAGSRLTVL.

The rearrangement joins TRBV28 to TRBJ2-5, with D hard to call. V lost 4 bases to trimming and J lost 1 base, with 16 bases between them. Germline assignment: CDR1 MDHEN and CDR2 SYDVKM. CDR3 size: 16 residues. The CDR3 here is CASSSLELSSQETQYF. Written as DNA, the CDR3 is TGTGCCAGCAGTTCGCTCGAACTATCTTCCCAAGAGACCCAGTACTTC.

This rearrangement joins TRBV28 to TRBJ2-1, with D hard to call. CDR1 and CDR2 from the germline V gene are MDHEN and SYDVKM. The V and J ends lost 6 bases and 3 bases respectively, with 15 bases between them. This CDR3 comprises 15 residues. The CDR3 coding sequence is TGTGCCAGCAGCCCCAACAACCTACTCTACAATGAGCAGTTCTTC. Translated, it gives CASSPNNLLYNEQFF.

This clone is a singleton in its sample. The chain joins TRBV23-1 to TRBJ1-1; no firm D call. TRBV23-1 is an open reading frame, and its role is uncertain. V lost 7 bases to trimming and J lost 4 bases, with 7 bases between them. The CDR3 sequence is 11 residues long. In DNA form, the CDR3 reads TGCGCCAGCACCGCGATCACTGAAGCTTTCTTT. It codes for CASTAITEAFF.

The rearrangement joins TRBV7-2 to TRBJ2-1; 9 nucleotides line up with TRBD2. The CDR3 has 15 amino acids. Per the germline V gene, CDR1 is SGHTA and CDR2 is FQGNSA. V was pared by 8 bases and J by 0 bases, with 5 bases of the junction left unmatched. The CDR3 region is CASRREGGSYNEQFF. The CDR3 DNA reads TGTGCCAGCCGGCGGGAGGGAGGCTCCTACAATGAGCAGTTCTTC.

This chain links TRBV7-9 with TRBJ2-1; TRBD2 matches 7 bases. This CDR3 contains 14 residues. Germline loops: CDR1 SEHNR, CDR2 FQNEAQ (reference sequence). The CDR3 DNA reads TGTGCTACTCCAGCCGGGACTACCTACAATGAGCAGTTCTTC. Translated, it gives CATPAGTTYNEQFF.

This clone was detected once. The V and J genes are TRBV6-5 and TRBJ1-3; D is possibly TRBD1 (6 bases). Germline V gene sequence: CDR1 MNHEY, CDR2 SVGAGI. Deletions cut 5 bases from V and 4 bases from J, with 15 bases between. This CDR3 comprises 15 residues. For the CDR3, the DNA is TGTGCCAGCAGTCCAGGCCAGGGGAAGGGAAACACCATATATTTT. It specifies CASSPGQGKGNTIYF.

The rearrangement links TRBV19 to TRBJ2-3; TRBD1 might be the D (6 bases). CDR1 is LNHDA and CDR2 is SQIVND in the germline V gene (reference sequence). V lost 1 base, J lost 6 bases, and 11 bases lay in between. CDR3 length: 14 amino acids. CDR3 protein: CASSIGGHRDTQYF. CDR3 coding DNA: TGTGCCAGTAGTATAGGGGGGCATCGGGATACGCAGTATTTT. The whole variable domain, remainder taken from reference TRBV19 and TRBJ2-3, is DGGITQSPKYLFRKEGQNVTLSCEQNLNHDAMYWYRQDPGQGLRLIYYSQIVNDFQKGDIAEGYSVSREKKESFPLTVTSAQKNPTAFYLCASSIGGHRDTQYFGPGTRLTVL.

The chain combines TRBV21-1 with TRBJ1-5. TRBV21-1 is designated a pseudogene. CDR3 length: 18 amino acids. The CDR3 DNA is TGTGCCAGCAGCCTTCTCCGCCCGGGGTTCCTTCGTAGACAGCCCCAGCATTTT. Residues: CASSLLRPGFLRRQPQHF.

The table lists this clone with a count of one. The V and J genes are TRBV18 and TRBJ1-1, with 9 bases that match TRBD1. The CDR3 spans 15 residues. Germline assignment: CDR1 KGHSH and CDR2 LQKENI. The J segment lost 3 bases and the V segment lost 3 bases, leaving 5 bases of the junction unmatched. The CDR3 protein is CASSPAWTGDTEAFF. DNA of the CDR3: TGTGCCAGCTCACCCGCGTGGACAGGGGACACTGAAGCTTTCTTT.

The rearrangement joins TRBV9 to TRBJ1-1; 7 nucleotides align to TRBD1. This CDR3 has 14 residues. The V gene end was trimmed by 6 bases and the J gene end by 2 bases; junction bases not matched to a gene: 7. Germline V gene lookup returns CDR1 SGDLS and CDR2 YYNGEE. This CDR3 is CASTQGGGNTEAFF. The DNA of the CDR3 is TGTGCCAGCACCCAGGGGGGAGGAAACACTGAAGCTTTCTTT.

The chain carries TRBV7-8 and TRBJ2-7; D may be TRBD2 (6 bases). V shed 1 base and J shed 4 bases, with 11 bases lying between them. CDR1 and CDR2 from the germline V gene are SGHVS and FQNEAQ. This CDR3 is built from 14 residues. The chain's CDR3 is CASSLGVREYEQYF. CDR3 nucleotide sequence: TGTGCCAGCAGCTTAGGAGTCCGGGAGTACGAGCAGTACTTC.

V is TRBV27 and J is TRBJ1-5; D is ambiguous. Trimming cost V 6 bases and J 0 bases, with 9 bases left between them. The CDR3 runs to 14 residues. In germline, CDR1 is MNHEY, CDR2 SMNVEV (reference sequence). The DNA for the CDR3 is TGTGCCAGCAGCCCAGCCTATAGCAATCAGCCCCAGCATTTT. Encoded protein: CASSPAYSNQPQHF.

The chain carries TRBV2 and TRBJ2-1, with 12 bases identical to TRBD2. V dropped 3 bases and J dropped 7; count of bases not matched to a gene: 1. Germline V gene lookup returns CDR1 SNHLY and CDR2 FYNNEI. The CDR3 totals 14 residues. CDR3 coding DNA: TGTGCCAGCAGTGAGACTAGCGGGAGAAATGAGCAGTTCTTC. Its protein is CASSETSGRNEQFF.

The J gene is TRBJ2-1, the V gene TRBV6-2 or TRBV6-3; 13 bases are shared with TRBD2. The ends lost 4 bases at V and 4 bases at J; junction bases unmatched: 13. The CDR3 is made up of 19 amino acids. Germline CDR1 reads MNHEY; CDR2 reads SVGEGT. The CDR3 nucleotides are TGTGCCAGCAGTTTTGATAACCTCCTACTAGCGGGAGGGTACAATGAGCAGTTCTTC. Encoded protein: CASSFDNLLLAGGYNEQFF.

The chain uses TRBV6-4 and TRBJ2-6, with TRBD1 identical over 8 bases. Germline CDR1 MRHNA, CDR2 SNTAGT. The junction had 8 bases not matched to a gene; V was cut back by 2 bases and J by 11 bases. The CDR3 totals 15 residues. The CDR3 reads CASSDTPDRDHVLTF. Written as DNA, the CDR3 is TGTGCCAGCAGTGACACTCCGGACAGGGACCACGTCCTGACTTTC.

This chain joins TRBV7-2 and TRBJ2-7; TRBD2 agrees at 7 bases. The V gene end was trimmed by 5 bases and the J gene end by 3 bases; junction bases not matched to a gene: 10. Germline lookup yields CDR1 SGHTA and CDR2 FQGNSA. This CDR3 comprises 15 residues. CDR3 sequence: CASSPNRLAGYEQYF. The CDR3 DNA sequence: TGTGCCAGCAGCCCTAATCGACTAGCCGGCTACGAGCAGTACTTC.

In its sample, this clone was seen once. The V gene is TRBV24-1, the J gene TRBJ1-2; a weak D match, TRBD1 (6 bases). The length of the CDR3 is 14 residues. The V end lost 4 bases, the J end lost 8 bases, and 16 bases lay between the germline ends. Germline V gives CDR1 KGHDR, CDR2 SFDVKD. This CDR3 is CATSDPGQIVGYTF. For the CDR3, the DNA is TGTGCCACCAGTGACCCCGGACAGATAGTCGGCTACACCTTC.

This chain joins TRBV5-7 and TRBJ1-3, with D possibly matching TRBD1 (5 bases). TRBV5-7 is placed among ORFs of uncertain function. Trimming removed 3 bases at V and 2 bases at J, with 15 bases between. The CDR3 consists of 16 residues. CDR3 sequence reads: CASSSVYRRPGNTIYF. In DNA form, the CDR3 reads TGTGCCAGCAGCTCAGTGTACAGGCGCCCTGGAAACACCATATATTTT.